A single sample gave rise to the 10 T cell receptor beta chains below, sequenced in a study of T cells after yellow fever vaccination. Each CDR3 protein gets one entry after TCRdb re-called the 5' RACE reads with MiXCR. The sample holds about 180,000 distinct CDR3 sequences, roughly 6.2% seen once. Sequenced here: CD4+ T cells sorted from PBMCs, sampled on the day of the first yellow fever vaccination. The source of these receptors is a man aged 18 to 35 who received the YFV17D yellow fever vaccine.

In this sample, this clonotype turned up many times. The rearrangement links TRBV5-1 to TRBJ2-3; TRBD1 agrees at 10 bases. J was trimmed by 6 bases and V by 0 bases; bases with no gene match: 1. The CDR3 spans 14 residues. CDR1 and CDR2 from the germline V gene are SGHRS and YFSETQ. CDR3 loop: CASSLEDRGDTQYF. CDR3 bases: TGCGCCAGCAGCTTGGAGGACAGGGGGGATACGCAGTATTTT.

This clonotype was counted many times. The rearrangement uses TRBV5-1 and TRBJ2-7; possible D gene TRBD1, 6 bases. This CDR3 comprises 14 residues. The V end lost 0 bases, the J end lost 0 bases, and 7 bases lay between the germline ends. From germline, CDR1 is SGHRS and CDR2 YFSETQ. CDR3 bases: TGCGCCAGCAGCTTGGGGGACAACTCCTACGAGCAGTACTTC. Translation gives CASSLGDNSYEQYF.

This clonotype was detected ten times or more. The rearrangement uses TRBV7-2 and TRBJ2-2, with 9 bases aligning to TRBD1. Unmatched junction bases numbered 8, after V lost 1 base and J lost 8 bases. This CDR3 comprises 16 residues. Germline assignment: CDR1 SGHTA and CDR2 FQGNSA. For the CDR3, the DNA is TGTGCCAGCAGCTTAGACAGGGGGCTCTTTATGGGGGAGCTGTTTTTT. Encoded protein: CASSLDRGLFMGELFF.

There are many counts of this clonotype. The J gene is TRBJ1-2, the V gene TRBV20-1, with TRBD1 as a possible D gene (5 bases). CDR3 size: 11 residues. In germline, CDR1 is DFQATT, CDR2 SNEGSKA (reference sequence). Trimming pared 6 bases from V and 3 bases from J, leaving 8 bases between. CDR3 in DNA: TGCAGTGCCCCGGGGGACTATGGCTACACCTTC. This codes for CSAPGDYGYTF.

The CDR3 loop is CASSPVNGGGTETQYF. The CDR3 DNA reads as TGTGCCAGCTCACCAGTGAACGGCGGGGGTACGGAGACCCAGTACTTC. V and J are TRBV18 and TRBJ2-5; 7 bases fit TRBD2. The V segment lost 2 bases and the J segment 5 bases; nucleotides outside the gene matches: 11. This CDR3 is 16 amino acids long. The germline CDR1 and CDR2 sequences are KGHSH and LQKENI.

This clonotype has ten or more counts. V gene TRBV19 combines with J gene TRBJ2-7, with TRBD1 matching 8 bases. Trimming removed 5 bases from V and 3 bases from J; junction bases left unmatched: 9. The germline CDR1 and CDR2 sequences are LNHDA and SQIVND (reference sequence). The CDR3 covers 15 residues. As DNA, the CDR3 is TGTGCCAGTAGTTACTCCACAGGGGGAATCTACGAGCAGTACTTC. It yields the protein CASSYSTGGIYEQYF.

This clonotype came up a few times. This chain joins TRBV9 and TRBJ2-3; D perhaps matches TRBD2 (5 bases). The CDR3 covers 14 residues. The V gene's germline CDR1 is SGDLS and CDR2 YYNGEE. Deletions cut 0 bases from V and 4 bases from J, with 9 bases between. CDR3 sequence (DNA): TGTGCCAGCAGCGTAGTAGGGAGATCAGATACGCAGTATTTT. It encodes CASSVVGRSDTQYF.

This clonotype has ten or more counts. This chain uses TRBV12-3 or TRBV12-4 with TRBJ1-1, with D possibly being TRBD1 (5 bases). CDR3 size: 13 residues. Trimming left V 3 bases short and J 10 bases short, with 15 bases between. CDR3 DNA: TGTGCCAGCAGTTTGGAGGGGCAGATAGCAGCTTTCTTT. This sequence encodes CASSLEGQIAAFF.

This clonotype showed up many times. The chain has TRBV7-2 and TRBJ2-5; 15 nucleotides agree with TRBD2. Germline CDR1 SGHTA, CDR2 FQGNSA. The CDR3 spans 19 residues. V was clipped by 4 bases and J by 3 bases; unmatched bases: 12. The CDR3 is CASSSGTSGGQGAEETQYF. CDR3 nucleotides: TGTGCCAGCAGCTCAGGGACTAGCGGGGGGCAGGGAGCGGAAGAGACCCAGTACTTC.

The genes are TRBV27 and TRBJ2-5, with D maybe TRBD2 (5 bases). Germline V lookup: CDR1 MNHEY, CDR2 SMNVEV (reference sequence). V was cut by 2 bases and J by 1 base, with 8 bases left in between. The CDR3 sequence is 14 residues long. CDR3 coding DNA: TGTGCCAGCAGTTTAAACGCGGGCCAAGAGACCCAGTACTTC. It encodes CASSLNAGQETQYF.